This TCR beta chain was identified during a study of regulatory T cells in long-lasting Graves disease. Findings of the study overall: TCR diversity was lower in persistent Graves' patients (versus newly diagnosed ones).

Noted time point: persistent/refractory GD, antithyroid drugs over 5 years with positive TRAb. The TCR library was made from RNA extracted from PBMCs. Looked up from germline, CDR1 is MNHEY and CDR2 is SMNVEV (reference sequence). This CDR3 is built from 16 residues. V lost 5 bases and J 3 bases, leaving 17 bases between the germline ends. To make TCR beta libraries, researchers used iRepertoire HTBI primers and Arm-PCR of CDR3 regions. MiXCR, run by TCRdb on the multiplex PCR reads, gives a single entry per CDR3 protein. The sample includes some 470,000 distinct CDR3 sequences, approximately 21% of them seen just once. This clonotype was counted ten times or more. Its antigen is still unknown.

The receptor was derived from a female donor with Graves disease. V and J are TRBV27 and TRBJ1-5; maybe TRBD1 (5 bases). This specimen was peripheral blood mononuclear cells (PBMCs), taken when the disease was refractory, from a patient treated with antithyroid drugs. The CDR3: CASSPYGAQANQPQHF. DNA of the CDR3: TGTGCCAGCAGTCCTTACGGGGCCCAGGCCAATCAGCCCCAGCATTTT.